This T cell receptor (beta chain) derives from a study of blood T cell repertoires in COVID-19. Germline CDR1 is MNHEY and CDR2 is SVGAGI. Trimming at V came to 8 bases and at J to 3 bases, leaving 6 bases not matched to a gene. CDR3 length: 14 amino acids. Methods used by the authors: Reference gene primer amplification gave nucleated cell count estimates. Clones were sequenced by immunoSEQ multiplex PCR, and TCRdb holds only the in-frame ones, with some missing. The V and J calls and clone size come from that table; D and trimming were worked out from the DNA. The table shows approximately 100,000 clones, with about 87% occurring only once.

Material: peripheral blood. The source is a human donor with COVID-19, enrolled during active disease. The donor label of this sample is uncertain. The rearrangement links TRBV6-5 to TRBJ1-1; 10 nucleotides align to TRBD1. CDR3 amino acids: CASGQGVEDTEAFF. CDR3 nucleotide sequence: TGTGCCAGCGGACAGGGGGTAGAGGACACTGAAGCTTTCTTT.